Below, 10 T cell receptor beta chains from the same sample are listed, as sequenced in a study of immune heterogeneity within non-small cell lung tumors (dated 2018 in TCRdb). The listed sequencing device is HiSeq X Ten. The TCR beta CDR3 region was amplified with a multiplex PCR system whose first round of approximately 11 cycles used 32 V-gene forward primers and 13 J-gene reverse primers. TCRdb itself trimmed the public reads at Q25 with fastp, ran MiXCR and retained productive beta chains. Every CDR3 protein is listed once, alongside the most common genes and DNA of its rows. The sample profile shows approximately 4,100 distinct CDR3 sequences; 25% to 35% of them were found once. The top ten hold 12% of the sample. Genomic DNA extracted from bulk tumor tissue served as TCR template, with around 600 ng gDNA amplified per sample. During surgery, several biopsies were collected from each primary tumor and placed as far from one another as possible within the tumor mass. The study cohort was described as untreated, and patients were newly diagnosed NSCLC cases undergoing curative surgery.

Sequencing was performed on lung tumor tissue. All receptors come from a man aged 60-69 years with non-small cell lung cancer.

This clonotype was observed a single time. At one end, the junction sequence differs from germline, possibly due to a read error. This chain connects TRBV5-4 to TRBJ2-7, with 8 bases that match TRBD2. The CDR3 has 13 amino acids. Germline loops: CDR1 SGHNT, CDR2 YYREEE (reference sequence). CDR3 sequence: CVSKAGGGYEQYF. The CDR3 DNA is TGTGTCAGCAAGGCGGGAGGAGGCTACGAGCAGTACTTC. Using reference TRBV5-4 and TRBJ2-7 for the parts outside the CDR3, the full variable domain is ETGVTQSPTHLIKTRGQQVTLRCSSQSGHNTVSWYQQALGQGPQFIFQYYREEENGRGNFPPRFSGLQFPNYSSELNVNALELDDSALYLCVSKAGGGYEQYFGPGTRLTVT.

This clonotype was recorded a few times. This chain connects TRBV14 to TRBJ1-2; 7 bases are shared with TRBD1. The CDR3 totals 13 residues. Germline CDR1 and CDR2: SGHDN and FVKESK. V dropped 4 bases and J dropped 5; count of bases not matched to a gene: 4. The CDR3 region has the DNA TGTGCCAGCAGCCCATACAGGGGATATGGCTACACCTTC. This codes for CASSPYRGYGYTF.

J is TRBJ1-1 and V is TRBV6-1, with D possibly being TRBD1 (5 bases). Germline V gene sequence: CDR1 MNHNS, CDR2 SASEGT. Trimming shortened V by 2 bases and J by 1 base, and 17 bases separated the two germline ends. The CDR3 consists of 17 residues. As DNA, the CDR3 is TGTGCCAGCAGTGAAACGGGGTGGGGGACTGCGAACACTGAAGCTTTCTTT. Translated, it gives CASSETGWGTANTEAFF.

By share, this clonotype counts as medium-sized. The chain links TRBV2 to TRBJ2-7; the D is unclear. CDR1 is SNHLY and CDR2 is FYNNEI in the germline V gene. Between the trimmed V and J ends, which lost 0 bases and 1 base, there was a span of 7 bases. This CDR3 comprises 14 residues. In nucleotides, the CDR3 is TGTGCCAGCAGTGAAGCAAGGTATTCCTACGAGCAGTACTTC. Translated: CASSEARYSYEQYF. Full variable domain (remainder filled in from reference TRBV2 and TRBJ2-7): EPEVTQTPSHQVTQMGQEVILRCVPISNHLYFYWYRQILGQKVEFLVSFYNNEISEKSEIFDDQFSVERPDGSNFTLKIRSTKLEDSAMYFCASSEARYSYEQYFGPGTRLTVT.

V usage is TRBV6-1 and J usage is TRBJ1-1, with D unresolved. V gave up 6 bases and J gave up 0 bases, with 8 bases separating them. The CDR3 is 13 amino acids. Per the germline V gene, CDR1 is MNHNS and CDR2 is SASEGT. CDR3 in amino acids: CASRKELNTEAFF. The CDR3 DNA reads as TGTGCCAGCAGAAAGGAGTTGAACACTGAAGCTTTCTTT.

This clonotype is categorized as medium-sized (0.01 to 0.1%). The CDR3 region has the DNA TGTGCCACCAGCAGAGGGGATTCGCATTCCGGCGATGGCTACACCTTC. Protein: CATSRGDSHSGDGYTF. The genes are TRBV15 and TRBJ1-2; D not resolved. The CDR3 consists of 16 residues. CDR1 is LNHNV and CDR2 is YYDKDF in the germline V gene (reference sequence). Trimming stripped 1 base from V and 6 bases from J, with 18 bases between.

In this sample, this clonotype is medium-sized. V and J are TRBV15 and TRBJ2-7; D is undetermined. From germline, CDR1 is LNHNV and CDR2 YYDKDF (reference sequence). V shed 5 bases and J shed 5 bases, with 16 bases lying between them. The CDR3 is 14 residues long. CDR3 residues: CATSFARLGNEQYF. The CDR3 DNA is TGTGCCACCAGCTTTGCCCGGCTAGGTAACGAGCAGTACTTC.

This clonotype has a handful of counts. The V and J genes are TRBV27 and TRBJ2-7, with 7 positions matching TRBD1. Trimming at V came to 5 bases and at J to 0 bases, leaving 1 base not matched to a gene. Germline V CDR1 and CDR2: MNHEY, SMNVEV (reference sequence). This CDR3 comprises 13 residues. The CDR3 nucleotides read TGTGCCAGCAGTGACAGGGACTCCTACGAGCAGTACTTC. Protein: CASSDRDSYEQYF.

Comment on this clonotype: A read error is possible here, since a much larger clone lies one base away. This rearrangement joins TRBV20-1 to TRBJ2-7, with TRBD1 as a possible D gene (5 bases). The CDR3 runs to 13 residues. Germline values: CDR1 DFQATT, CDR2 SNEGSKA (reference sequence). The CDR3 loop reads CRARVRWGNEQYF. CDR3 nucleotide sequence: TGCAGGGCTAGAGTACGATGGGGCAACGAGCAGTACTTC.

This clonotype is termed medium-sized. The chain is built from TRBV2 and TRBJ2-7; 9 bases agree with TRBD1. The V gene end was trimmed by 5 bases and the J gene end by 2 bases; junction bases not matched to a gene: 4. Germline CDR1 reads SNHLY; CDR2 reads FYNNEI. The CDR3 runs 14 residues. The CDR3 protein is CASSWRQGAYEQYF. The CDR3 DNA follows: TGTGCCAGCAGTTGGCGACAGGGGGCCTACGAGCAGTACTTC.